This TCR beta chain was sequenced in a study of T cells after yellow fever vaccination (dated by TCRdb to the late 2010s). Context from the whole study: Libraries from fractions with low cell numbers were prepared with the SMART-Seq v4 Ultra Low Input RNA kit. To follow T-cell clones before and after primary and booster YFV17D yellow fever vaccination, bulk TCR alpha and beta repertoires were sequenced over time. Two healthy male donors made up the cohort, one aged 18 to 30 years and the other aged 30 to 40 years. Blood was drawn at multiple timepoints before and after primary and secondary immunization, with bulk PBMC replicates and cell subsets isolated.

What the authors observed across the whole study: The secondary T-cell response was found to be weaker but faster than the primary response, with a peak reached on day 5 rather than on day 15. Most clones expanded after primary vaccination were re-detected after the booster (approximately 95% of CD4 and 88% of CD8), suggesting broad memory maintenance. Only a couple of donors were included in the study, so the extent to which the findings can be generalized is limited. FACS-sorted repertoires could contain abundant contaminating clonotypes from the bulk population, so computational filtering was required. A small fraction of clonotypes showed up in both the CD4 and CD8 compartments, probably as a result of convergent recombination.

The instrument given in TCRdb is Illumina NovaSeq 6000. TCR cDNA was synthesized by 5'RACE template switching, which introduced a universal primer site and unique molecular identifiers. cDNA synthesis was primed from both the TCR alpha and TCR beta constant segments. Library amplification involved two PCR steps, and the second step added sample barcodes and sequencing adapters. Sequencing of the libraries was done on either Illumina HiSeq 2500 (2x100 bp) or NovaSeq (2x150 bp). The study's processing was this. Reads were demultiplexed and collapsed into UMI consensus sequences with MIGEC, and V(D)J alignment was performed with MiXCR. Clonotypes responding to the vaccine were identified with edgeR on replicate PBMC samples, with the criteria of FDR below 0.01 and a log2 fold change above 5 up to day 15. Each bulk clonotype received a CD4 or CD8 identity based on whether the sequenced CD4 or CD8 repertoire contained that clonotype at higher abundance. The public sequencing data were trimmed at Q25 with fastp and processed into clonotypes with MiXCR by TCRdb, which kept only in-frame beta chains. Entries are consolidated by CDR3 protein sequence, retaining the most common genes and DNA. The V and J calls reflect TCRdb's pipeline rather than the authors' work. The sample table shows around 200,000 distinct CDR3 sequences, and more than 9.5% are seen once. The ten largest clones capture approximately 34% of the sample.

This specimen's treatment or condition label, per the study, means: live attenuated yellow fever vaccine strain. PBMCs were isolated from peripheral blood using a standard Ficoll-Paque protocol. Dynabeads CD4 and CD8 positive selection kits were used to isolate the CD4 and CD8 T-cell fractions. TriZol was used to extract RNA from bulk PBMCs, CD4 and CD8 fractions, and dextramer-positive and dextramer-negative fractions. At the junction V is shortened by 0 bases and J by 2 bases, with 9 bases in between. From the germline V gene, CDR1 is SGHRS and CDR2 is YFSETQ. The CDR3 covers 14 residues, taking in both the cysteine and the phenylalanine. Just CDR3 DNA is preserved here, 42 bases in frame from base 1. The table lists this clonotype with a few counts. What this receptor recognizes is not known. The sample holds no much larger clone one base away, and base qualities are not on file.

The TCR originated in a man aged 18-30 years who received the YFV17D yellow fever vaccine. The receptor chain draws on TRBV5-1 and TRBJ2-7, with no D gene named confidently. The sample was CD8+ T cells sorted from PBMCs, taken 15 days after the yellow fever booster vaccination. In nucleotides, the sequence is TGCGCCAGCAGCTTGGGGGCGTCCGCCTACGAGCAGTACTTC. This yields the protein CASSLGASAYEQYF.